This record concerns one T cell receptor (beta chain) sequence. Its target is not known. Read coverage stops 3 residues before the CDR3 terminus; the germline J gene supplies the remainder. This entry is derived from a study of T cells in women clearing cervical HPV infection. Study background: Cases were women with histologically confirmed HPV16-related CIN3 or worse, including a couple of invasive cancers. General observations from the study: CIN3+ cases had significantly higher TCR repertoire richness than controls, but evenness did not differ. TRBV6-7 abundance was lower in cases than controls (about 0.099% versus 0.16%).

Per germline, CDR1 LNHDA and CDR2 SQIVND (reference sequence). With 9 bases clipped from V and 8 bases from J, the junction kept 1 base outside the gene matches. This CDR3 has 11 residues. TCRdb keeps only in-frame clones here, not all; method: immunoSEQ multiplex PCR. Its table records about 30,000 clones. Sequencing was performed on blood buffy coat. This chain joins TRBV19 and TRBJ1-6, with TRBD1 matching over 7 bases. The clonotype originates from a woman between 18 and 69 years old with a cervical HPV16 infection that either progressed to CIN3+ or cleared (not recorded which). CDR3 in amino acids: CASGQDSPLHF. The DNA read from the CDR3 is TGTGCCAGCGGACAGGATTCACCC.